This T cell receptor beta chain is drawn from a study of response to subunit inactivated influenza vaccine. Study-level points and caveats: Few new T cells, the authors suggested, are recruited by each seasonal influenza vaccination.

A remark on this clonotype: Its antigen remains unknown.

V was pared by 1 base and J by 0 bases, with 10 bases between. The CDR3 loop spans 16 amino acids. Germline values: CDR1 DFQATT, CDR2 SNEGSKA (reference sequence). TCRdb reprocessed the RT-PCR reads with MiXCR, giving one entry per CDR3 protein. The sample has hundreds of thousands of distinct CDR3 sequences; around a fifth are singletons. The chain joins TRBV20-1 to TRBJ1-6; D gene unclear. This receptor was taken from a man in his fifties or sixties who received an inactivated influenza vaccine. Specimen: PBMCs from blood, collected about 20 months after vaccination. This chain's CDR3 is CSARGEGSSYNSPLHF. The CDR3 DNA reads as TGCAGTGCTAGAGGGGAGGGTTCCTCCTATAATTCACCCCTCCACTTT.